The sequence of this T cell receptor beta chain was determined in a study of T cell responses to AZD1222 COVID-19 vaccine listed by TCRdb under 2021. Context from the whole study: TCR sequencing was performed for roughly 250 trial participants, of whom about 200 were given two doses of AZD1222 and about 25 were given two doses of MenACWY control vaccine. Enrollment into the trials was organized by age into subgroups of 18-55, 56-69 and 70-plus years, and those subgroups contained 148, 28 and 57 TCR-sequenced participants, respectively. Points the paper makes about the study in general: Conclusions about previously exposed vaccinees were limited because only five to seven AZD1222 recipients were SARS-CoV-2 seropositive at baseline. Reportedly, close to half of the unique spike-specific TCRs recognized epitopes lying outside the regions that are mutated in the B.1.351 and B.1.1.7 variants. Participants were mostly white British and included more females than males, and it was suggested by the authors that clonal diversity may have been underestimated. Because no day 14 peak-response samples were available, the repertoires could be characterized only after the peak T cell response. The 56-69-year group was small, and its depth increase did not reach significance, likely because of low power. The whole spike protein was spanned by vaccine-associated CD4 TCRs, and dominant responses were seen in regions 160-218 and 743-854. Spike-specific TCR breadth and depth rose significantly after two AZD1222 doses compared with day 0 and with MenACWY recipients.

A note on this clone: What antigen it recognizes has not been identified. Base qualities are not recorded, but no much larger clone differs from it by a single base.

V gives up 4 bases and J gives up 4 bases, and the segment between their germline ends measures 8 bases. Reading from cysteine to phenylalanine, the CDR3 counts 12 amino acids. CDR3 DNA is the only sequence kept; it has 36 bases, read in frame from the first base. Looking up the germline V gene yields CDR1 SQVTM and CDR2 ANQGSEA. The CDR3 regions of human TCRbeta chains were analyzed by immunosequencing. Per the authors' processing: TCRs in the repertoires were matched against a reference library of SARS-CoV-2-specific TCRs that had been generated with the MIRA antigen-specificity platform. Breadth was defined as the fraction of unique TCRs that were SARS-CoV-2-associated. Depth was defined as the fraction of total T cells that were SARS-CoV-2-associated. Using the MIRA data, each spike-specific TCR was mapped to the spike region that the TCR reacts to and placed in a CD4 or CD8 class. Log10-transformed breadth and depth values were compared by one-way ANOVA with Sidak's multiple comparisons tests. TCRdb limited this immuneACCESS table to in-frame rearrangements with V and J called. A share of clones is missing; checked studies link under half to unresolved V genes, and the rest is unexplained. Clone size and V and J calls were adopted from that table, with D and trimming inferred from the DNA. The table for this sample lists around 54,000 clones; around nine tenths of them were counted only once. 6.9% of the sample lies in the top ten.

The label giving this sample's time point can be read as: about 28 days (+/-7) after the second vaccine dose. Because spike-specific TCR depth and breadth did not differ between the two schedules, AZD1222 recipients who got a second dose at roughly 4 weeks were pooled with those who got a second dose at roughly 12 weeks. Vaccinee samples came from UK trials COV001 and COV002, including a single-blind randomized controlled phase 2/3 trial of AZD1222 (ChAdOx1 nCoV-19) in healthy adults. For TCRbeta chain sequencing, PBMC samples from trial participants were taken at day 0 and at day 28 after the second dose.

This clonotype was sampled from an adult who received the AZD1222 COVID-19 vaccine. Sample: peripheral blood, taken 28 days after the second AZD1222 dose. The rearranged chain carries TRBV29-1 and TRBJ1-5; possibly the D gene is TRBD1, per 5 matching bases. This receptor carries the CDR3 CSVGAGNQPQHF. The DNA reads as follows: TGCAGCGTTGGGGCAGGGAATCAGCCCCAGCATTTT.